This T cell receptor (beta chain) originates from a study of early T cells in non-severe SARS-CoV-2 infection. Study-wide findings and caveats: Sequences matched to VDJdb favored anti-spike CD8 responses, while private and CD4 specificities were missed.

CDR1 is MNHEY, CDR2 SVGEGT, per germline. This CDR3 has 14 amino acids. The J segment lost 6 bases and the V segment lost 8 bases, leaving 10 bases of the junction unmatched. This clonotype appeared many times. Its antigen is as yet unknown. The TCR library protocol was used to attach unique molecular identifiers. These identifiers were attached to individual cDNA molecules. From the 5' RACE reads, TCRdb called clonotypes with MiXCR, one entry per CDR3 protein. The repertoire has roughly 77,000 distinct CDR3 sequences, 12% of them found once; the top ten carry 3.5% to 5.5%. The chain carries TRBV6-2 or TRBV6-3 and TRBJ1-2; 9 bases map to TRBD1. The sequence was collected from an adult who was a healthcare worker with PCR-confirmed SARS-CoV-2 infection or an uninfected control (not recorded which). Specimen: whole blood. The CDR3 loop is CASHRLGQGNGYTF. The CDR3 DNA reads TGTGCCAGCCATCGACTTGGACAGGGGAATGGCTACACCTTC.